This T cell receptor beta chain derives from a study of blood T cell repertoires in COVID-19 (dated by TCRdb to about 2020). Study-wide context: Samples covering the acute and convalescent phases of COVID-19 were provided by collaborators in the United States, Italy and Spain. The material from the prospective study consisted of cDNA or gDNA derived from T cells, B-cell-depleted T cells, or PBMCs. Subjects who had been exposed to COVID-19, were actively infected with it, or had recovered from it provided the deeply sampled blood TCRbeta repertoires that made up the dataset. The repertoires were released in a freely available public database meant as a resource for research on the immune response to SARS-CoV-2. The samples were drawn from the first 160 participants of the ongoing ImmuneRACE study and from roughly 1,300 subjects provided by 6 global collaborators. Sample metadata almost always included a de-identified subject ID, COVID-19 status, age in years and sex. Where available, HLA class I and class II types were taken from metadata supplied by the sample provider and were not determined by assay-based typing.

For this clone: Its antigen remains undetermined. It has no much larger one-base neighbor in the sample; base qualities were not kept.

Overall results and qualifications from the work: The amount of clinical and demographic metadata varied by source and participant and was provided uncurated.

V gives up 1 base and J gives up 1 base, and the segment between their germline ends measures 10 bases. CDR1 SGHRS and CDR2 YFSETQ are derived from the germline V gene. The CDR3 has 15 amino acids, counting the end cysteine and phenylalanine. The only DNA kept is the CDR3, 45 bases in frame from the first base. Whole blood was collected in K2EDTA tubes by collaborating institutions according to the institutions' own protocols. For TCRbeta analysis, collaborators shipped samples in one of three forms: frozen whole blood, isolated PBMCs, or DNA extracted from either of those sample types. TCRbeta CDR3 regions were amplified from genomic DNA by means of the immunoSEQ Assay, a bias-controlled multiplex PCR. On the study's bioinformatics: Within the assay, amplification of reference gene primers was used to estimate how many nucleated cells each sample contained. Sequence reads were collapsed and filtered to measure the absolute abundance of every unique TCRbeta CDR3 rearrangement. For each sample, productive Simpson clonality was calculated by taking the square root of Simpson's diversity index across productive rearrangements. TCRdb re-hosts the immuneACCESS table, in-frame sequences only. Its copies lack some clones; in the studies checked, an unresolved V gene accounts for under half of them, and the cause for the rest is not known. V and J calls and clone size are given by that table; D and trimming were obtained from the DNA. This sample lists about 160,000 clones; over 65% were detected once. Clones ranked in the top ten supply approximately 8% of the sample.

The sequencing sample was made of peripheral blood. The receptor comes from a man in his 60s with acute or convalescent COVID-19. The sequence is built from TRBV5-1 and TRBJ2-3; a tentative D match to TRBD1 spans 5 bases. The DNA sequence follows: TGCGCCAGCAGCTTGTCTGGGGCCGGCACAGATACGCAGTATTTT. It is translated as CASSLSGAGTDTQYF.